The text below deals with one TCR beta chain. Its antigen is undetermined. The record originates from a study of monozygotic twins with inflammatory bowel disease. Study conclusions and caveats: Clonotypes shared with others were fewer in IBD patients than in healthy twins, especially with disease activity.

The CDR3 length is 14 residues. Each TCR library consumed around 3.5 ug of total RNA. From its re-call of the 5' RACE reads, TCRdb lists each CDR3 protein once, without DNA. This repertoire comprises some 89,000 distinct CDR3 sequences; its ten largest clones make up 7.4%. The V call is TRBV12-3 or TRBV12-4, the J call TRBJ2-1. The sample consisted of blood. The receptor comes from a human donor with ulcerative colitis or Crohn's disease, or a healthy co-twin of an affected twin (not recorded which). CDR3 loop: CASSLVESGYEQFF.